This T cell receptor beta chain was recovered during a study of CD8+CD57+ T cells in acquired aplastic anemia. Notes on the study in general: Patients shared approximately 30 CD8+ CDR3 sequences with controls.

For CDR3 and TCR beta VDJ profiling, genomic DNA was the template used. TCRdb independently ran MiXCR on the reads; one entry per CDR3 protein. The repertoire includes roughly 150,000 distinct CDR3 sequences, around half of them detected once, and 3.2% sits in the top ten. A word on this clonotype: The antigen is undetermined.

The CDR3 has 13 residues. V was pared by 8 bases and J by 3 bases, with 17 bases between. Germline V lookup: CDR1 DFQATT, CDR2 SNEGSKA (reference sequence). Selection for sequencing was limited to patients who had shown CD8+CD57+ cell expansion by flow cytometry. Sequences were obtained from sorted CD4+, CD8+, or CD8+CD57+ T cells (not recorded which) from PBMCs. This chain connects TRBV20-1 to TRBJ2-7, with D perhaps TRBD2 (6 bases). The sequence came from a human donor with aplastic anemia. As DNA, the CDR3 is TGCAGTCACGCGGGACTCATAAACTACGAGCAGTACTTC. This encodes CSHAGLINYEQYF.